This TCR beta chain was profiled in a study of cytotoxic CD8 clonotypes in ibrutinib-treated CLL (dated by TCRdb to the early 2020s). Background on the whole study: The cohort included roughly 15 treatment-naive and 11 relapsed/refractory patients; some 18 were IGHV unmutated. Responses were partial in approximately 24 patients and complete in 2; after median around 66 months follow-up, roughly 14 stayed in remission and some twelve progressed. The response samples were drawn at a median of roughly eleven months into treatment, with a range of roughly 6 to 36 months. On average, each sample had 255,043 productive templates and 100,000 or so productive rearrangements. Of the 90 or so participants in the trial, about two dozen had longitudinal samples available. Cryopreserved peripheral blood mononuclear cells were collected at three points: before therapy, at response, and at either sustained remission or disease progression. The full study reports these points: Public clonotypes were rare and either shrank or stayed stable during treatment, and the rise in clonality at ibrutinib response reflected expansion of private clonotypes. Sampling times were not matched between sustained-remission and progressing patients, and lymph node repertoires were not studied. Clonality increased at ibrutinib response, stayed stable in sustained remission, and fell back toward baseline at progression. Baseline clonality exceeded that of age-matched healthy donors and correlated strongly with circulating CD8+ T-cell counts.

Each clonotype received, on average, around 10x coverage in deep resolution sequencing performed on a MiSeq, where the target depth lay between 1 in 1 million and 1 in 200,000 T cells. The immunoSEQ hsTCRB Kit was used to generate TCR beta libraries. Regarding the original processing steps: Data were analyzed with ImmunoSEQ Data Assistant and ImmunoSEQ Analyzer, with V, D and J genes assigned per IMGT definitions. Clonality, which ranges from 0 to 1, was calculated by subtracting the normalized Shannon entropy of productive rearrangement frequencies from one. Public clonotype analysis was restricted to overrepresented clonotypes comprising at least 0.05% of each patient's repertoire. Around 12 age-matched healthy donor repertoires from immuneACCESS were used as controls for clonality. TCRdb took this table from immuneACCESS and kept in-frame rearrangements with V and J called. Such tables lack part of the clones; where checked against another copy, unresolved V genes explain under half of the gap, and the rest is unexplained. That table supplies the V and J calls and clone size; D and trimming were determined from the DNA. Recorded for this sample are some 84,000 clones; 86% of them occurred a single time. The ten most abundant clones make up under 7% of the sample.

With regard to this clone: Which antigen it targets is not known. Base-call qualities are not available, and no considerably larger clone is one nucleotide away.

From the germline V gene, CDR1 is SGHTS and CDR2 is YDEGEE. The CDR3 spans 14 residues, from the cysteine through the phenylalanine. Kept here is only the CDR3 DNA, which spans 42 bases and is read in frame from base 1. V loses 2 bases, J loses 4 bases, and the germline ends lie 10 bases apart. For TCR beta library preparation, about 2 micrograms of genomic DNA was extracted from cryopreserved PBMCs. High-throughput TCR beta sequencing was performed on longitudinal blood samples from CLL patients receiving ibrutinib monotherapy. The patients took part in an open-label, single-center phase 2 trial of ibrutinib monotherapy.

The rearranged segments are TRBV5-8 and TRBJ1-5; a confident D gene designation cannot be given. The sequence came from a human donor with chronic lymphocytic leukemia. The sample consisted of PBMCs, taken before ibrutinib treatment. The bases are TGTGCCAGCAGCTTCGGCATGGCAAATCAGCCCCAGCATTTT. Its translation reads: CASSFGMANQPQHF.